Shown below are 31 T cell receptor beta chains from a single sample sequenced in a study of cytomegalovirus exposure and HLA in healthy donors. PCR used 60 Vbeta primers and 13 Jbeta primers. Sequencing used immunoSEQ multiplex PCR; TCRdb keeps in-frame clones, though not all of them. Among more than 150,000 clones listed, about 80% were seen once. What was sequenced was PBMCs. All receptors come from a man aged 40-55 years in good health and CMV-seronegative.

This clone was seen only a few times. The V call is TRBV30, the J call TRBJ1-6; no reliable D call. V was trimmed by 3 bases and J by 0 bases, leaving 12 bases between them. There are 16 residues in the CDR3. CDR1 is GTSNPN, CDR2 SVGIG, per germline (reference sequence). CDR3 coding DNA: TGTGCCTGGAGCAGATTTGCCATCTCCTATAATTCACCCCTCCACTTT. Translated, it gives CAWSRFAISYNSPLHF.

The V and J genes are TRBV5-5 and TRBJ2-7; 7 positions agree with TRBD2. The germline V gene has CDR1 SGHKS and CDR2 YYEKEE (reference sequence). V was pared by 8 bases and J by 1 base, with 12 bases of the junction left unmatched. There are 15 residues in the CDR3. This CDR3 reads CASRTGREKSYEQYF. The CDR3 DNA reads TGTGCCAGTCGGACGGGGCGGGAGAAATCCTACGAGCAGTACTTC.

The chain couples TRBV7-3 to TRBJ2-2; a weak D match, TRBD2 (6 bases). This CDR3 contains 14 residues. Germline V lookup: CDR1 SGHTA, CDR2 FQGTGA. With 2 bases removed from V and 8 bases from J, the gap between germline ends came to 12 bases. CDR3 sequence reads: CASSLGTAGGELFF. In DNA form, the CDR3 reads TGTGCCAGCAGCTTAGGGACCGCGGGAGGGGAGCTGTTTTTT.

J is TRBJ1-5 and V is TRBV7-9, with 7 bases fitting TRBD1. The CDR3 totals 14 residues. Unmatched junction bases numbered 8, after V lost 5 bases and J lost 7 bases. The germline V gene has CDR1 SEHNR and CDR2 FQNEAQ (reference sequence). The DNA for the CDR3 is TGTGCCAGCAGCCACCGGGACAGTATCCAGCCCCAGCATTTT. Residues: CASSHRDSIQPQHF.

A single count supports this clone. The chain couples TRBV30 to TRBJ1-2, with 8 positions matching TRBD1. The CDR3 spans 15 residues. J was trimmed by 4 bases and V by 4 bases; bases with no gene match: 11. Germline V gene data show CDR1 as GTSNPN and CDR2 as SVGIG (reference sequence). Here the CDR3 DNA reads TGTGCCTGGATGCCTAGAGGACAGGGAGCCTATGGCTACACCTTC. It specifies CAWMPRGQGAYGYTF.

V and J are TRBV7-8 and TRBJ1-1; D possibly corresponds to TRBD1 (6 bases). V lost 1 base and J lost 1, with 10 bases in between. The CDR3 consists of 15 residues. The germline V gene has CDR1 SGHVS and CDR2 FQNEAQ. For the CDR3, the DNA is TGTGCCAGCAGCTTAGTTAGGGGGACGAACACTGAAGCTTTCTTT. This codes for CASSLVRGTNTEAFF.

As regards this clone: This sample includes further DNA sequences coding for the same CDR3. This chain joins TRBV5-1 and TRBJ1-1, with D perhaps matching TRBD1 (5 bases). The CDR3 extends over 13 amino acids. Germline CDR1 and CDR2: SGHRS and YFSETQ. The V gene lost 0 bases and the J gene lost 3 bases, with 6 bases spanning the gap. CDR3 in amino acids: CASSLGGDTEAFF. The CDR3 nucleotides are TGCGCCAGCAGCTTGGGGGGGGACACTGAAGCTTTCTTT.

J is TRBJ1-5 and V is TRBV6-1; 7 bases fit TRBD1. Germline V gene data show CDR1 as MNHNS and CDR2 as SASEGT. The CDR3 runs to 13 residues. V shed 8 bases and J 5 bases; nucleotides not matched to a gene: 6. The CDR3 is CASRGQPHQPQHF. CDR3 nucleotide sequence: TGTGCCAGCCGGGGACAGCCACATCAGCCCCAGCATTTT.

This chain uses TRBV18 with TRBJ1-5, with D perhaps TRBD1 (5 bases). V gave up 0 bases and J gave up 6 bases, with 15 bases separating them. The CDR3 has 16 residues. Germline CDR1 reads KGHSH; CDR2 reads LQKENI. The CDR3 region has the DNA TGTGCCAGCTCACCACCCTCCGCGGGGGTTGGTCAGCCCCAGCATTTT. This gives the protein CASSPPSAGVGQPQHF.

The V and J genes are TRBV9 and TRBJ2-7; 8 bases line up with TRBD1. The CDR3 consists of 15 residues. Germline loops: CDR1 SGDLS, CDR2 YYNGEE. Trimming removed 4 bases from V and 3 bases from J; junction bases left unmatched: 9. The CDR3 region is CASSNATGVLYEQYF. The CDR3 DNA reads TGTGCCAGCAGCAACGCGACAGGGGTTCTCTACGAGCAGTACTTC.

This sequence joins TRBV11-2 and TRBJ2-4; weak D call: TRBD1 (6 bases). Germline V gene data show CDR1 as SGHAT and CDR2 as FQNNGV. The CDR3 sequence is 14 residues long. V lost 1 base to trimming and J lost 9 bases, with 13 bases between them. CDR3 DNA: TGTGCCAGCAGCTTAGGGGACAATCGCGGCATTCAGTACTTC. Protein sequence: CASSLGDNRGIQYF. The whole variable domain, filled in from reference TRBV11-2 and TRBJ2-4, reads EAGVAQSPRYKIIEKRQSVAFWCNPISGHATLYWYQQILGQGPKLLIQFQNNGVVDDSQLPKDRFSAERLKGVDSTLKIQPAKLEDSAVYLCASSLGDNRGIQYFGAGTRLSVL.

CDR3 sequence: CASRGTGGNEKLFF. In DNA form, the CDR3 reads TGCGCCAGCAGAGGGACAGGGGGAAATGAAAAACTGTTTTTT. The rearrangement uses TRBV5-1 and TRBJ1-4; 11 bases align to TRBD1. The CDR3 length is 14 residues. Germline V lookup: CDR1 SGHRS, CDR2 YFSETQ. Trimming cost V 5 bases and J 5 bases; bases outside gene matches: 2.

V gene TRBV19 combines with J gene TRBJ1-2; 11 nucleotides agree with TRBD1. The germline V gene has CDR1 LNHDA and CDR2 SQIVND (reference sequence). With 4 bases clipped from V and 1 base from J, the junction kept 5 bases outside the gene matches. The CDR3 is made up of 16 amino acids. Written as DNA, the CDR3 is TGTGCCAGTAGTACTGGACAGGGGGCGGGTAACTATGGCTACACCTTC. This translates into CASSTGQGAGNYGYTF.

The chain is built from TRBV4-3 and TRBJ1-1, with 12 bases matching TRBD1. J was trimmed by 6 bases and V by 4 bases; bases with no gene match: 9. Germline loops: CDR1 LGHNA, CDR2 YSLEER. CDR3 length: 16 amino acids. The CDR3 loop is CASSRGTGGLGAEAFF. CDR3 nucleotide sequence: TGCGCCAGCAGCCGAGGGACAGGGGGCCTGGGGGCTGAAGCTTTCTTT.

The chain uses TRBV14 and TRBJ1-6; tentative D call: TRBD1 (6 bases). CDR1 is SGHDN, CDR2 FVKESK, per germline. Deletions cut 6 bases from V and 7 bases from J, with 13 bases between. This CDR3 spans 14 amino acids. The CDR3 DNA sequence: TGTGCCAGCAGACCAACAGGGATCAATTCACCCCTCCACTTT. Its protein is CASRPTGINSPLHF.

The chain combines TRBV19 with TRBJ2-3; D gene uncertain. Trimming removed 5 bases at V and 7 bases at J, with 10 bases between. This CDR3 is 12 amino acids long. The V gene's germline CDR1 is LNHDA and CDR2 SQIVND (reference sequence). The CDR3 DNA reads as TGTGCCAGTAGTCCTAACTTCTATACGCAGTATTTT. Translating it yields CASSPNFYTQYF.

The chain's CDR3 is CASSRTGVSTDTQYF. Here the CDR3 DNA reads TGTGCCAGCAGCCGGACAGGCGTTAGCACAGATACGCAGTATTTT. The chain couples TRBV7-2 to TRBJ2-3; 7 nucleotides line up with TRBD1. CDR1 SGHTA and CDR2 FQGNSA come from the germline V gene. V was pared by 5 bases and J by 0 bases, with 5 bases of the junction left unmatched. The CDR3 covers 15 residues.

The chain links TRBV10-3 to TRBJ2-7; 14 nucleotides agree with TRBD2. This CDR3 is 16 amino acids long. Germline CDR1 reads ENHRY; CDR2 reads SYGVKD. CDR3 bases: TGTGTTACGTCCGTAGGACTAGCGGGAGGTTTGGACGAGCAGTACTTC. Protein sequence: CVTSVGLAGGLDEQYF.

The chain joins TRBV5-1 to TRBJ2-7, with TRBD2 matching 8 bases. This CDR3 comprises 14 residues. Per germline, CDR1 SGHRS and CDR2 YFSETQ. J gave up 7 bases and V 1 base, and 7 bases lay outside the gene matches. The CDR3 coding sequence is TGCGCCAGCAGCTTGACTAGCGGCCCTGGAGAGCAGTACTTC. The encoded protein is CASSLTSGPGEQYF.

This chain uses TRBV4-1 with TRBJ2-4; D remains unclear. The V end lost 4 bases, the J end lost 0 bases, and 7 bases lay between the germline ends. CDR1 and CDR2 (germline): MGHRA, YSYEKL. This CDR3 is 14 amino acids long. CDR3 nucleotide sequence: TGCGCCAGCAGCCTGGCAGGAGCCAAAAACATTCAGTACTTC. Its translation is CASSLAGAKNIQYF.

As for this clone: Other DNA sequences in the sample encode the same CDR3. This chain links TRBV11-2 with TRBJ2-5; 14 nucleotides line up with TRBD2. V lost 5 bases, J lost 10 bases, and 15 bases stayed unmatched. Germline V gene sequence: CDR1 SGHAT, CDR2 FQNNGV. The CDR3 is 17 amino acids. The CDR3 here is CASSPGTSGGRLGSQYF. In DNA form, the CDR3 reads TGTGCCAGCAGCCCCGGGACTAGCGGGGGCCGCTTGGGAAGCCAGTACTTC.

The count of this clone is one. The rearrangement joins TRBV5-3 to TRBJ2-7; D is undetermined. TRBV5-3 is treated as an ORF (open reading frame) with a function not yet certain. The CDR3 covers 16 residues. Between the trimmed V and J ends, which lost 2 bases and 0 bases, there was a span of 15 bases. The CDR3, as DNA: TGTGCCAGAAGCTTCCCTGAATCTCACAGCTCCTACGAGCAGTACTTC. Residues: CARSFPESHSSYEQYF.

A single count supports this clone. The chain carries TRBV4-1 and TRBJ2-1, with TRBD2 matching 9 bases. Germline CDR1 MGHRA, CDR2 YSYEKL. The CDR3 loop spans 15 amino acids. The junction had 1 base not matched to a gene; V was cut back by 0 bases and J by 4 bases. The CDR3 loop reads CASSQELAGYNEQFF. CDR3 DNA sequence: TGCGCCAGCAGCCAAGAGCTAGCGGGGTACAATGAGCAGTTCTTC.

This clone was recorded once. The rearrangement uses TRBV6-4 and TRBJ1-2; no reliable D call. The V and J ends lost 0 bases and 8 bases respectively, with 13 bases between them. The CDR3 consists of 14 residues. Germline loops: CDR1 MRHNA, CDR2 SNTAGT. As DNA, the CDR3 is TGTGCCAGCAGTGACTCACCTCAGGCAAGCGGCTACACCTTC. It yields the protein CASSDSPQASGYTF.

As concerns this clone: Other DNA sequences from this sample encode an identical CDR3 as well. This chain uses TRBV6-1 with TRBJ2-6, with 8 bases that match TRBD1. The V segment lost 6 bases and the J segment 1 base; nucleotides outside the gene matches: 2. CDR3 length equals 15 residues. Germline loops: CDR1 MNHNS, CDR2 SASEGT. This chain's CDR3 is CASRTGGSGANVLTF. As DNA, the CDR3 is TGTGCCAGCAGAACAGGGGGGTCTGGGGCCAACGTCCTGACTTTC.

The chain is built from TRBV2 and TRBJ1-1; no clear D. CDR3 length: 15 amino acids. CDR1 and CDR2 (germline): SNHLY, FYNNEI. With 3 bases removed from V and 0 bases from J, the gap between germline ends came to 11 bases. This chain's CDR3 is CASSEGWQLNTEAFF. The CDR3 coding sequence is TGTGCCAGCAGTGAGGGCTGGCAGTTGAACACTGAAGCTTTCTTT.

This chain joins TRBV2 and TRBJ2-2, with D maybe TRBD2 (6 bases). Trimming left V 6 bases short and J 4 bases short, with 12 bases between. The CDR3 spans 14 residues. Per germline, CDR1 SNHLY and CDR2 FYNNEI. CDR3 sequence: CASSLMGGTGELFF. The CDR3 nucleotides are TGTGCCAGCAGCCTAATGGGGGGCACCGGGGAGCTGTTTTTT.

This clone has only one observation. V and J are TRBV5-1 and TRBJ2-3; 11 bases agree with TRBD1. Germline CDR1 reads SGHRS; CDR2 reads YFSETQ. This CDR3 is 15 amino acids long. The J segment lost 5 bases and the V segment lost 5 bases, leaving 7 bases of the junction unmatched. The CDR3 sequence is CASRGGQGAGDTQYF. The CDR3 DNA sequence: TGCGCCAGCAGGGGCGGACAGGGGGCTGGAGATACGCAGTATTTT.

The chain links TRBV19 to TRBJ2-2; D perhaps matches TRBD2 (5 bases). This CDR3 comprises 16 residues. The V end was cut by 5 bases, the J end by 3 bases, with 16 bases between. The germline V gene has CDR1 LNHDA and CDR2 SQIVND (reference sequence). CDR3 DNA sequence: TGTGCCAGTAGTTCACGAGGCGGGCGGGACACCGGGGAGCTGTTTTTT. This translates into CASSSRGGRDTGELFF.

The chain employs TRBV30 and TRBJ1-1, with TRBD1 matching 10 bases. Germline trimming cut 6 bases from V and 13 bases from J; bases unmatched to any gene: 11. The CDR3 is 12 residues long. The germline CDR1 and CDR2 sequences are GTSNPN and SVGIG (reference sequence). CDR3 nucleotides: TGTGCCTGCCTTGGGACAGGGGAGTTTGGTTTCTTT. Protein: CACLGTGEFGFF.

CDR3 in DNA: TGTGCCAGCTCCCCTGGCGGCGGGGGTTCCTACGAGCAGTACTTC. Its translation: CASSPGGGGSYEQYF. The chain recombines TRBV28 with TRBJ2-7; TRBD2 matches 7 bases. The CDR3 covers 15 residues. The trim removed 8 bases at V and 1 base at J, leaving 11 bases unmatched. CDR1 is MDHEN, CDR2 SYDVKM, per germline.